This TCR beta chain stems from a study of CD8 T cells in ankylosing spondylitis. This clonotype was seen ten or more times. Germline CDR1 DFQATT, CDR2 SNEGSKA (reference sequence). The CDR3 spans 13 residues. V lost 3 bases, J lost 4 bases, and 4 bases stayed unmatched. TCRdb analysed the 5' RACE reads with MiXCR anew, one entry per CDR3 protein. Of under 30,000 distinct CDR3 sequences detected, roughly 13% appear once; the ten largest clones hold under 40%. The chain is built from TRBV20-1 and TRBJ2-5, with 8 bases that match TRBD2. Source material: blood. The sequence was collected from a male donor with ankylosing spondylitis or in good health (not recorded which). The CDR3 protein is CSASWLAGETQYF. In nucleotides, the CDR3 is TGCAGTGCTAGCTGGCTAGCGGGAGAGACCCAGTACTTC.